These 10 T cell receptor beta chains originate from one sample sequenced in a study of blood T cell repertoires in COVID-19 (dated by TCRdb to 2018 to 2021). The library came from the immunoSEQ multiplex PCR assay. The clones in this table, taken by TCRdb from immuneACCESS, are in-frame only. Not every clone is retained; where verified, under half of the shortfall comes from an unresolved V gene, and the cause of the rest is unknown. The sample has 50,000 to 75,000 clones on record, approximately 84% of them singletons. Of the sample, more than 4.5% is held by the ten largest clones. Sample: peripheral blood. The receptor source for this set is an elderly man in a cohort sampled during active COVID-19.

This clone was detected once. This chain's CDR3 is CATSREGYGGEQYF. For the CDR3, the DNA is TGTGCCACCAGCAGAGAAGGGTACGGAGGCGAGCAGTACTTC. V and J are TRBV15 and TRBJ2-7, with a tentative D call TRBD2 (5 bases). This CDR3 contains 14 residues. The germline V gene encodes CDR1 LNHNV and CDR2 YYDKDF (reference sequence). Trimming left V 0 bases short and J 6 bases short, with 12 bases between.

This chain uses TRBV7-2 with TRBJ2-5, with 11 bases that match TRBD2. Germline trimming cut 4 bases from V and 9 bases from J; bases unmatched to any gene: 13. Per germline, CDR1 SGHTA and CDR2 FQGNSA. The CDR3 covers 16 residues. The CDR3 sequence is CASSSYVAGGPRAQYF. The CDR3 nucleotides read TGTGCCAGCAGCTCCTATGTAGCGGGGGGGCCCAGGGCCCAGTACTTC.

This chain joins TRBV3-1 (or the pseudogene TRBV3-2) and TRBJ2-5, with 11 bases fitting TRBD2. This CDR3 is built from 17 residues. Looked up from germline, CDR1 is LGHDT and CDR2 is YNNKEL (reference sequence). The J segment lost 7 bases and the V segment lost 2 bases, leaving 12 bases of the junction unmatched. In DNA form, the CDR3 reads TGTGCCAGCAGCCAATCATGGCTAGCGGGGGGAGGGGGGACCCAGTACTTC. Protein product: CASSQSWLAGGGGTQYF.

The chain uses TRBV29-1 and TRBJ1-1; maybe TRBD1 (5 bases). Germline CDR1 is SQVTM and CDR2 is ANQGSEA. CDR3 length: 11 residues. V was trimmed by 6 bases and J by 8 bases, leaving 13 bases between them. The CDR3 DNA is TGCAGCGTGGCGGACATCGTGGAAGCTTTCTTT. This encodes CSVADIVEAFF.

CDR3 in amino acids: CASSSKAGGYNEQFF. CDR3 sequence (DNA): TGTGCCAGCAGCTCAAAAGCGGGGGGGTACAATGAGCAGTTCTTC. The rearrangement links TRBV7-3 to TRBJ2-1, with 10 bases identical to TRBD2. The CDR3 sequence is 15 residues long. Germline trimming cut 4 bases from V and 4 bases from J; bases unmatched to any gene: 4. The V gene's germline CDR1 is SGHTA and CDR2 FQGTGA.

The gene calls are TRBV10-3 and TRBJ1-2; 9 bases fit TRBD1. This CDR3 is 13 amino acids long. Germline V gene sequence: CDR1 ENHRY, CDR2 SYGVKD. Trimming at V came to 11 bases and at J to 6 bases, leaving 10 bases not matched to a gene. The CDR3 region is CAAISGTGNGYTF. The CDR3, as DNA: TGTGCCGCCATTTCCGGGACAGGGAATGGCTACACCTTC.

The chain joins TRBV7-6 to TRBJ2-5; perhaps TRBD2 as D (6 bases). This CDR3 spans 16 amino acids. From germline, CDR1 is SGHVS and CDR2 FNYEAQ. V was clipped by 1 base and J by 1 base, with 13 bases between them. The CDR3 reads CASSLGSAGPQETQYF. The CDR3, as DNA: TGTGCCAGCAGCTTAGGGTCGGCGGGGCCCCAAGAGACCCAGTACTTC.

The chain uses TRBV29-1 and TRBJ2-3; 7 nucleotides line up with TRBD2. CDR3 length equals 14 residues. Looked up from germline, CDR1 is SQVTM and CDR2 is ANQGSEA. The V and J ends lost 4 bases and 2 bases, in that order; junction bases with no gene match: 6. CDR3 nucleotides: TGCAGCGTTGGCTACGGGGGGAACACAGATACGCAGTATTTT. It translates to CSVGYGGNTDTQYF.

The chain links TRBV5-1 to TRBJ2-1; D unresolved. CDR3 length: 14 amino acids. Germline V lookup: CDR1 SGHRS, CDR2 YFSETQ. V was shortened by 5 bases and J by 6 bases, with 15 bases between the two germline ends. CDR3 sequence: CASSQVQFSNEQFF. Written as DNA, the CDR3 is TGCGCCAGCAGTCAGGTCCAGTTCAGCAATGAGCAGTTCTTC.

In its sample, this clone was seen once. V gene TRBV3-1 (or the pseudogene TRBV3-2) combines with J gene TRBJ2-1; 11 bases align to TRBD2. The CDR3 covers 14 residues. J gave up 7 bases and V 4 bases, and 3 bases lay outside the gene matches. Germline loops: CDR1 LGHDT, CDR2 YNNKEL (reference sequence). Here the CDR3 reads CASSRSSGRNEQFF. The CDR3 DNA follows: TGTGCCAGCAGCCGGTCTAGCGGGAGGAATGAGCAGTTCTTC.